The 29 T cell receptor beta chains given below trace back to one sample, sequenced in a study of T-cell memory formation after mild COVID-19. TCRdb re-analysed the 5' RACE reads in MiXCR, keeping a single row per CDR3 protein. The sample includes about half a million distinct CDR3 sequences, 18% seen only once; the top ten take 12%. The sample comprised PBMCs or a T cell subset sorted from them (not recorded which). These receptors all come from an adult woman who had mild COVID-19 (a few samples of this study predate the infection). Cell type and time point are not known.

This clonotype was found a few times. The gene calls are TRBV24-1 and TRBJ1-2, with D perhaps matching TRBD1 (5 bases). V shed 4 bases and J shed 5 bases, with 10 bases lying between them. This CDR3 contains 13 residues. Germline V gene data show CDR1 as KGHDR and CDR2 as SFDVKD. The CDR3 DNA reads as TGTGCCACCAGTGACGAAGGGGAGTATGGCTACACCTTC. The encoded protein is CATSDEGEYGYTF.

This chain joins TRBV29-1 and TRBJ1-1; 7 nucleotides line up with TRBD1. J lost 5 bases, V lost 7 bases, and 4 bases had no gene match. The CDR3 is 11 residues long. CDR1 is SQVTM and CDR2 is ANQGSEA in the germline V gene. CDR3 region: CSGGQATEAFF. In nucleotides, the CDR3 is TGCAGCGGCGGACAGGCGACTGAAGCTTTCTTT. Looking up the rest from reference TRBV29-1 and TRBJ1-1 gives the full variable domain: SAVISQKPSRDICQRGTSLTIQCQVDSQVTMMFWYRQQPGQSLTLIATANQGSEATYESGFVIDKFPISRPNLTFSTLTVSNMSPEDSSIYLCSGGQATEAFFGQGTRLTVV.

The sample holds many counts of this clonotype. The chain recombines TRBV6-2 or TRBV6-3 with TRBJ2-5, with no clear D. CDR3 size: 15 residues. Germline CDR1 MNHEY, CDR2 SVGEGT. Trimming pared 4 bases from V and 4 bases from J, leaving 16 bases between. Here the CDR3 DNA reads TGTGCCAGCAGTTCACCTCGCCTTTATATAGAGACCCAGTACTTC. This codes for CASSSPRLYIETQYF.

This chain uses TRBV6-5 with TRBJ2-5; 7 nucleotides align to TRBD2. CDR3 length: 15 amino acids. V lost 3 bases to trimming and J lost 2 bases; unmatched junction nucleotides: 6. Germline lookup yields CDR1 MNHEY and CDR2 SVGAGI. In nucleotides, the CDR3 is TGTGCCAGCAGTTATGCGGGAGCAGGTCAAGAGACCCAGTACTTC. It specifies CASSYAGAGQETQYF.

The table lists this clonotype with a few counts. The V and J genes are TRBV6-5 and TRBJ2-7; 9 bases are a match to TRBD1. With V trimmed by 2 bases and J by 5 bases, 1 base remained unmatched. The germline CDR1 and CDR2 sequences are MNHEY and SVGAGI. The CDR3 consists of 13 residues. CDR3 sequence: CASSYGDRDEQYF. The CDR3 DNA sequence: TGTGCCAGCAGTTACGGGGACAGGGACGAGCAGTACTTC.

The chain links TRBV19 to TRBJ2-6; D is unresolved. The germline V gene encodes CDR1 LNHDA and CDR2 SQIVND (reference sequence). V was shortened by 4 bases and J by 2 bases, with 12 bases between the two germline ends. The CDR3 is 16 residues long. The CDR3, as DNA: TGTGCCAGTAGTAAGGTTGCGGCGACTGGGGCCAACGTCCTGACTTTC. It codes for CASSKVAATGANVLTF.

This clonotype was seen more than once but under ten times. The chain links TRBV30 to TRBJ1-5, with D tentatively TRBD1 (6 bases). V shed 4 bases and J shed 4 bases, with 8 bases lying between them. The CDR3 is 12 amino acids. Germline V gene lookup returns CDR1 GTSNPN and CDR2 SVGIG (reference sequence). The CDR3 DNA reads TGTGCCTGGAACACAGGGAATCAGCCCCAGCATTTT. It encodes CAWNTGNQPQHF.

The count of this clonotype is one. The chain links TRBV18 to TRBJ1-5; TRBD1 might be the D (6 bases). The CDR3 extends over 14 amino acids. Germline V lookup: CDR1 KGHSH, CDR2 LQKENI. V gave up 3 bases and J gave up 3 bases, with 9 bases separating them. This CDR3 reads CASSPQGYNQPQHF. For the CDR3, the DNA is TGTGCCAGCTCACCGCAGGGGTACAATCAGCCCCAGCATTTT. Drawing the rest from reference TRBV18 and TRBJ1-5, the complete variable domain is NAGVMQNPRHLVRRRGQEARLRCSPMKGHSHVYWYRQLPEEGLKFMVYLQKENIIDESGMPKERFSAEFPKEGPSILRIQQVVRGDSAAYFCASSPQGYNQPQHFGDGTRLSIL.

The CDR3 coding sequence is TGCGCCAGCAGCCGCTTAGACAGAGGGACTAGCGGGTCCTACAATGAGCAGTTCTTC. This gives the protein CASSRLDRGTSGSYNEQFF. The chain has TRBV5-1 and TRBJ2-1; TRBD2 matches at 12 bases. Germline CDR1 and CDR2: SGHRS and YFSETQ. This CDR3 region has 19 residues. V dropped 4 bases and J dropped 1; count of bases not matched to a gene: 12. Variable domain in full (rest from reference TRBV5-1 and TRBJ2-1): KAGVTQTPRYLIKTRGQQVTLSCSPISGHRSVSWYQQTPGQGLQFLFEYFSETQRNKGNFPGRFSGRQFSNSRSEMNVSTLELGDSALYLCASSRLDRGTSGSYNEQFFGPGTRLTVL.

The chain combines TRBV12-3 or TRBV12-4 with TRBJ2-7, with 7 bases identical to TRBD2. The CDR3 has 17 amino acids. V was clipped by 0 bases and J by 2 bases; unmatched bases: 10. CDR3 protein: CASSLATGGRGTYEQYF. For the CDR3, the DNA is TGTGCCAGCAGTTTAGCGACGGGCGGGCGGGGGACCTACGAGCAGTACTTC.

CDR3 sequence reads: CASSPLTSGMDNEQFF. The CDR3 DNA reads TGTGCCAGCTCACCACTGACTAGCGGGATGGACAATGAGCAGTTCTTC. The rearrangement uses TRBV18 and TRBJ2-1; the match to TRBD2 covers 11 bases. Germline CDR1 is KGHSH and CDR2 is LQKENI. The CDR3 is made up of 16 amino acids. V was clipped by 1 base and J by 5 bases; unmatched bases: 4.

This clonotype has more than one count but fewer than ten. The chain has TRBV4-2 and TRBJ2-7; D is uncertain. Trimming shortened V by 2 bases and J by 2 bases, and 7 bases separated the two germline ends. The CDR3 consists of 13 residues. The V gene's germline CDR1 is LGHNA and CDR2 YNFKEQ. The CDR3: CASSQHPAYEQYF. DNA of the CDR3: TGTGCCAGCAGCCAACACCCGGCCTACGAGCAGTACTTC.

This clonotype was observed a handful of times. The chain employs TRBV7-3 and TRBJ2-7; TRBD1 agrees at 10 bases. CDR1 and CDR2 (germline): SGHTA, FQGTGA. V lost 5 bases and J lost 2; bases outside the gene matches: 9. The CDR3 consists of 16 residues. The chain's CDR3 is CASSPVGGQGTYEQYF. CDR3 sequence (DNA): TGTGCCAGCAGCCCCGTGGGGGGACAGGGGACCTACGAGCAGTACTTC.

In this sample, this clonotype turned up a few times. V and J are TRBV4-1 and TRBJ1-2, with TRBD1 as a possible D gene (5 bases). Germline assignment: CDR1 MGHRA and CDR2 YSYEKL. The CDR3 loop spans 15 amino acids. V lost 0 bases to trimming and J lost 8 bases, with 16 bases between them. The CDR3 bases are TGCGCCAGCAGCCAAGATCGGGGGTTCAACTCGGGCTACACCTTC. Translated, it gives CASSQDRGFNSGYTF.

This clonotype was seen more than once but under ten times. V and J are TRBV15 and TRBJ2-5; D ambiguous. CDR3 length equals 14 residues. CDR1 is LNHNV, CDR2 YYDKDF, per germline (reference sequence). The V end lost 3 bases, the J end lost 0 bases, and 8 bases lay between the germline ends. Here the CDR3 reads CATSRLSNQETQYF. DNA of the CDR3: TGTGCCACCAGCAGGCTATCCAACCAAGAGACCCAGTACTTC.

V usage is TRBV6-2 or TRBV6-3 and J usage is TRBJ1-6; D is undetermined. The CDR3 covers 13 residues. V lost 7 bases, J lost 5 bases, and 9 bases lay in between. Germline CDR1 is MNHEY and CDR2 is SVGEGT. CDR3 region: CASKRRDNSPLHF. In DNA form, the CDR3 reads TGTGCCAGCAAACGACGGGATAATTCACCCCTCCACTTT.

The CDR3 is CASSQGRGGNQPQHF. The DNA for the CDR3 is TGCGCCAGCAGCCAAGGGAGGGGCGGCAATCAGCCCCAGCATTTT. This chain links TRBV4-1 with TRBJ1-5; the D gene is possibly TRBD1 (5 bases). The CDR3 totals 15 residues. Germline CDR1 reads MGHRA; CDR2 reads YSYEKL. Between the trimmed V and J ends, which lost 1 base and 2 bases, there was a span of 9 bases.

Many counts were recorded for this clonotype. The chain is built from TRBV3-1 and TRBJ2-3; no clear D gene. The CDR3 is made up of 13 amino acids. Germline lookup yields CDR1 LGHDT and CDR2 YNNKEL (reference sequence). V was trimmed by 5 bases and J by 0 bases, leaving 6 bases between them. The CDR3 sequence: CASSYGSTDTQYF. The CDR3 nucleotides read TGTGCCAGCAGCTACGGCAGCACAGATACGCAGTATTTT.

V and J are TRBV7-8 and TRBJ1-5; 8 nucleotides agree with TRBD1. The V segment lost 3 bases and the J segment 1 base; nucleotides outside the gene matches: 5. The germline V gene has CDR1 SGHVS and CDR2 FQNEAQ. There are 16 residues in the CDR3. CDR3 nucleotides: TGTGCCAGCAGCTTCCAGGGGGCTCTCAGCAATCAGCCCCAGCATTTT. As protein: CASSFQGALSNQPQHF.

This sequence joins TRBV20-1 and TRBJ2-3; D gene uncertain. This CDR3 contains 17 residues. Between the trimmed V and J ends, which lost 1 base and 0 bases, there was a span of 17 bases. Germline CDR1 reads DFQATT; CDR2 reads SNEGSKA (reference sequence). The CDR3 DNA sequence: TGCAGTGCTAGAGTAATCGATCGGCGGCGTAGCACAGATACGCAGTATTTT. Translation: CSARVIDRRRSTDTQYF.

V and J are TRBV29-1 and TRBJ2-7, with no clear D. The V end was cut by 5 bases, the J end by 0 bases, with 11 bases between. Per the germline V gene, CDR1 is SQVTM and CDR2 is ANQGSEA. This CDR3 spans 13 amino acids. This chain's CDR3 is CSVLSASSYEQYF. In DNA, the CDR3 is TGCAGCGTTCTTTCAGCCAGCTCCTACGAGCAGTACTTC.

The gene calls are TRBV5-1 and TRBJ1-2; D perhaps matches TRBD1 (6 bases). Per germline, CDR1 SGHRS and CDR2 YFSETQ. The CDR3 runs 16 residues. V was trimmed by 0 bases and J by 5 bases, leaving 17 bases between them. CDR3 region: CASSLEARGRGYGYTF. The CDR3, as DNA: TGCGCCAGCAGCTTGGAGGCGCGGGGGCGCGGTTATGGCTACACCTTC.

This clonotype occurred many times. The chain couples TRBV7-8 to TRBJ2-7; TRBD2 is a possible D gene (5 bases). There are 15 residues in the CDR3. In germline, CDR1 is SGHVS, CDR2 FQNEAQ. V dropped 4 bases and J dropped 0 bases, with 13 bases sitting between them. The CDR3 loop is CASSSLRENSYEQYF. CDR3 coding DNA: TGTGCCAGCAGCTCCCTCCGGGAAAACTCCTACGAGCAGTACTTC.

This clonotype has just a few counts. The genes are TRBV14 and TRBJ2-3; D is unresolved. CDR3 size: 16 residues. From germline, CDR1 is SGHDN and CDR2 FVKESK. The V and J ends lost 1 base and 2 bases respectively, with 13 bases between them. The CDR3 nucleotides are TGTGCCAGCAGCCAAGGTCGGACCCCTCTCACAGATACGCAGTATTTT. The encoded protein is CASSQGRTPLTDTQYF. Combining the CDR3 with reference TRBV14 and TRBJ2-3 gives the whole variable domain EAGVTQFPSHSVIEKGQTVTLRCDPISGHDNLYWYRRVMGKEIKFLLHFVKESKQDESGMPNNRFLAERTGGTYSTLKVQPAELEDSGVYFCASSQGRTPLTDTQYFGPGTRLTVL.

This clonotype was counted only a few times. This rearrangement joins TRBV12-3 or TRBV12-4 to TRBJ2-1, with 12 bases that match TRBD2. The CDR3 covers 15 residues. The J segment lost 6 bases and the V segment lost 5 bases, leaving 5 bases of the junction unmatched. CDR3 protein: CASSPSGREGNEQFF. CDR3 nucleotide sequence: TGTGCCAGCAGTCCTAGCGGGAGGGAAGGCAATGAGCAGTTCTTC.

This chain joins TRBV11-2 and TRBJ2-5; D might be TRBD2 (5 bases). The ends were cut back, 1 base at V and 4 bases at J, with 10 bases in the middle. Germline CDR1 and CDR2: SGHAT and FQNNGV. This CDR3 is built from 14 residues. In DNA, the CDR3 is TGTGCCAGCAGCTTAGTAGGCGGGTCAGAGACCCAGTACTTC. Translation gives CASSLVGGSETQYF.

The V gene is TRBV7-9, the J gene TRBJ1-1, with D possibly TRBD1 on 6 matching bases. Trimming took off 7 bases at V and 4 bases at J, with 10 bases between the two ends. Germline CDR1 reads SEHNR; CDR2 reads FQNEAQ (reference sequence). This CDR3 contains 12 residues. The CDR3 nucleotides are TGTGCCAGCAAGGGGGGTGGCACTGAAGCTTTCTTT. Translating gives CASKGGGTEAFF.

CDR3 DNA: TGTGCCAGCAGCTCTACGCTAGACTGGGCATCCCACCCGAACACCGGGGAGCTGTTTTTT. Residues: CASSSTLDWASHPNTGELFF. The chain is built from TRBV7-9 and TRBJ2-2; D remains ambiguous. V was pared by 4 bases and J by 0 bases, with 24 bases between. The CDR3 totals 20 residues. The germline CDR1 and CDR2 sequences are SEHNR and FQNEAQ (reference sequence).

The chain is built from TRBV7-6 and TRBJ2-3; 8 positions agree with TRBD1. V lost 0 bases and J lost 2; bases outside the gene matches: 4. Per the germline V gene, CDR1 is SGHVS and CDR2 is FNYEAQ. This CDR3 region has 16 residues. CDR3 coding DNA: TGTGCCAGCAGCTTAGCGAACAGGGGGATCACAGATACGCAGTATTTT. Encoded protein: CASSLANRGITDTQYF. Complete variable domain (other parts from reference TRBV7-6 and TRBJ2-3): GAGVSQSPRYKVTKRGQDVALRCDPISGHVSLYWYRQALGQGPEFLTYFNYEAQQDKSGLPNDRFSAERPEGSISTLTIQRTEQRDSAMYRCASSLANRGITDTQYFGPGTRLTVL.